The clone carrying this TCR beta chain was seen ten or more times. Its antigen is not known. This CDR3 has 17 amino acids. The germline gives CDR1 MNHEY, CDR2 SVGEGT. Deletions cut 0 bases from V and 7 bases from J, with 16 bases between. These data come from a study of CD8+CD57+ T cells in acquired aplastic anemia. Study at large: Isolated CD4+ and CD8+ cells, once sorted, yielded DNA averaging roughly 3 ug. General study points: Patients and healthy controls showed no significant CD8+ Simpson's diversity difference.

Genomic DNA was employed as the template in profiling TCR beta VDJ and CDR3. In TCRdb, the reads were re-called with MiXCR into one record per CDR3 protein. The sample has about 180,000 distinct CDR3 sequences; 46% are singletons. V usage is TRBV6-2 or TRBV6-3 and J usage is TRBJ1-6, with a weak D call TRBD1 (5 bases). Sequenced material: sorted CD4+, CD8+, or CD8+CD57+ T cells (not recorded which) from PBMCs. The receptor was isolated from a human donor in good health. CDR3 loop: CASSYSSGRSMNSPLHF. CDR3 in DNA: TGTGCCAGCAGTTACTCTTCGGGGCGTTCGATGAATTCACCCCTCCACTTT.